These 24 T cell receptor beta chains came from one sample sequenced in a study of blood T cell repertoires in COVID-19. TCRdb keeps only in-frame clones here, not all; method: immunoSEQ multiplex PCR. The sample records a few hundred thousand clones, around four fifths being singletons. The sequenced sample consisted of peripheral blood. The origin of the receptors is a woman between 45 and 60 years old with acute or convalescent COVID-19.

This clone has a handful of counts. The J gene is TRBJ2-2, the V gene TRBV6-2 or TRBV6-3; 8 nucleotides agree with TRBD1. The germline gives CDR1 MNHEY, CDR2 SVGEGT. V lost 6 bases and J lost 4; bases outside the gene matches: 4. This CDR3 region has 14 residues. CDR3 in amino acids: CASSRGQGTGELFF. CDR3 nucleotides: TGTGCCAGCAGCCGAGGACAGGGCACCGGGGAGCTGTTTTTT.

The chain joins TRBV21-1 to TRBJ2-5; the table's TRBD2 call for D was not verified on the DNA. TRBV21-1 is tagged as a pseudogene. This CDR3 comprises 19 residues. CDR3 region: CASSPWGTSERKYQETQYF. The CDR3 bases are TGTGCCAGCAGCCCCTGGGGGACTAGCGAGAGGAAGTACCAAGAGACCCAGTACTTC.

The V call is TRBV15, the J call TRBJ1-2; D not resolved. Germline V gene lookup returns CDR1 LNHNV and CDR2 YYDKDF (reference sequence). The CDR3 totals 15 residues. V lost 6 bases and J 1 base, leaving 15 bases between the germline ends. DNA for the CDR3: TGTGCCACCAGTACCTGGAGCGGGATTAACTATGGCTACACCTTC. It translates to CATSTWSGINYGYTF. The variable domain in full, completed from reference TRBV15 and TRBJ1-2, reads DAMVIQNPRYQVTQFGKPVTLSCSQTLNHNVMYWYQQKSSQAPKLLFHYYDKDFNNEADTPDNFQSRRPNTSFCFLDIRSPGLGDTAMYLCATSTWSGINYGYTFGSGTRLTVV.

The chain recombines TRBV27 with TRBJ1-5, with a possible D match to TRBD1 (5 bases). From germline, CDR1 is MNHEY and CDR2 SMNVEV (reference sequence). V was trimmed by 1 base and J by 0 bases, leaving 19 bases between them. The CDR3 spans 19 residues. This CDR3 reads CASSLWQDTERYSNQPQHF. CDR3 bases: TGTGCCAGCAGTTTATGGCAGGACACGGAACGATATAGCAATCAGCCCCAGCATTTT.

CDR3 protein: CASRRTTNTGELFF. The CDR3 DNA sequence: TGTGCCAGCAGACGAACAACGAACACCGGGGAGCTGTTTTTT. The chain joins TRBV5-4 to TRBJ2-2; D is unclear. Trimming took off 5 bases at V and 0 bases at J, with 8 bases between the two ends. The V gene's germline CDR1 is SGHNT and CDR2 YYREEE (reference sequence). The CDR3 contains 14 residues.

The chain uses TRBV7-6 and TRBJ1-1, with 10 bases lining up with TRBD1. Germline assignment: CDR1 SGHVS and CDR2 FNYEAQ. This CDR3 is built from 14 residues. The junction had 3 bases not matched to a gene; V was cut back by 5 bases and J by 3 bases. The CDR3 here is CASSVGTGDTEAFF. DNA of the CDR3: TGTGCCAGCAGCGTGGGGACAGGGGACACTGAAGCTTTCTTT.

This rearrangement joins TRBV15 to TRBJ2-5; weak D call: TRBD2 (5 bases). Germline values: CDR1 LNHNV, CDR2 YYDKDF (reference sequence). The germline V and J ends were trimmed by 1 base and 4 bases, with 22 bases remaining between them. The CDR3 sequence is 18 residues long. The DNA of the CDR3 is TGTGCCACCAGCAGAGCCTCGGGGTTCTCGGGATCGGGAGAGACCCAGTACTTC. Protein: CATSRASGFSGSGETQYF.

The chain combines TRBV4-2 with TRBJ2-7, with unresolved D. The V gene's germline CDR1 is LGHNA and CDR2 YNFKEQ. V was shortened by 1 base and J by 7 bases, with 14 bases between the two germline ends. The CDR3 is 14 amino acids. The CDR3 protein is CASSQAPENGEQYF. Here the CDR3 DNA reads TGTGCCAGCAGCCAAGCTCCGGAGAACGGAGAGCAGTACTTC.

This clone occurred once. The V gene is TRBV29-1, the J gene TRBJ2-2, with a weak D call TRBD2 (6 bases). Germline values: CDR1 SQVTM, CDR2 ANQGSEA. V lost 4 bases and J 6 bases, leaving 9 bases between the germline ends. The CDR3 runs 12 residues. CDR3 in amino acids: CSVGGEAGELFF. The CDR3 coding sequence is TGCAGCGTTGGAGGGGAGGCCGGGGAGCTGTTTTTT.

In regard to this clone: The sample contains more than one DNA sequence encoding this CDR3. The gene calls are TRBV4-2 and TRBJ1-1, with D unclear. Trimming removed 3 bases from V and 3 bases from J, with 5 bases in between. Germline CDR1 and CDR2: LGHNA and YNFKEQ. The CDR3 contains 12 residues. CDR3 nucleotide sequence: TGTGCCAGCAGCCAGTCTGACACTGAAGCTTTCTTT. Its protein is CASSQSDTEAFF.

V gene TRBV6-5 combines with J gene TRBJ1-2; possible D gene TRBD1, 6 bases. The V gene lost 5 bases and the J gene lost 8 bases, with 12 bases spanning the gap. Germline CDR1 MNHEY, CDR2 SVGAGI. The CDR3 extends over 12 amino acids. The CDR3 loop is CASSQGYQGYTF. CDR3 nucleotides: TGTGCCAGCAGTCAGGGGTATCAAGGCTACACCTTC.

The chain uses TRBV7-9 and TRBJ2-7, with D maybe TRBD2 (8 bases). Trimming shortened V by 5 bases and J by 6 bases, and 23 bases separated the two germline ends. This CDR3 has 16 amino acids. The germline V gene encodes CDR1 SEHNR and CDR2 FQNEAQ (reference sequence). CDR3 region: CASSPREGQTSGEQYF. CDR3 DNA sequence: TGTGCCAGCAGCCCACGGGAGGGACAGACCTCCGGCGAGCAGTACTTC.

The rearrangement links TRBV7-2 to TRBJ2-1; 8 bases map to TRBD2. CDR3 length equals 15 residues. Trimming cost V 3 bases and J 7 bases; bases outside gene matches: 8. In germline, CDR1 is SGHTA, CDR2 FQGNSA. The CDR3 bases are TGTGCCAGCAGCTTTTCAGCGGGGGCGGGGAATGAGCAGTTCTTC. It codes for CASSFSAGAGNEQFF. Full variable domain (missing parts from reference TRBV7-2 and TRBJ2-1): GAGVSQSPSNKVTEKGKDVELRCDPISGHTALYWYRQSLGQGLEFLIYFQGNSAPDKSGLPSDRFSAERTGGSVSTLTIQRTQQEDSAVYLCASSFSAGAGNEQFFGPGTRLTVL.

This clone was detected only a few times. V usage is TRBV5-6 and J usage is TRBJ2-2; D is perhaps TRBD2 (5 bases). V shed 1 base and J shed 2 bases, with 12 bases lying between them. This CDR3 is 16 amino acids long. Per the germline V gene, CDR1 is SGHDT and CDR2 is YYEEEE. DNA of the CDR3: TGTGCCAGCAGCTTGAGGAGGAGACAAAACACCGGGGAGCTGTTTTTT. Protein: CASSLRRRQNTGELFF.

This chain links TRBV27 with TRBJ2-7, with 7 bases fitting TRBD1. V shed 8 bases, J shed 3 bases, and the junction held 16 bases outside the gene matches. The CDR3 consists of 16 residues. Germline-derived CDR1 and CDR2 are MNHEY and SMNVEV (reference sequence). CDR3 in DNA: TGTGCCAGCCCTTCTTCCGGGACAGCCTGGGGCTACGAGCAGTACTTC. Its protein product is CASPSSGTAWGYEQYF.

This clone was picked up one time. The chain links TRBV4-1 to TRBJ2-1; D is unclear. This CDR3 is 14 amino acids long. V was pared by 4 bases and J by 4 bases, with 11 bases between. Germline CDR1 MGHRA, CDR2 YSYEKL. CDR3 in DNA: TGCGCCAGCAGCCCCGTCGGCAGGTACAATGAGCAGTTCTTC. Encoded protein: CASSPVGRYNEQFF.

CDR3 nucleotide sequence: TGTGCCAGCAGTGACTCCTCCGAAAAACTGTTTTTT. Translated, it gives CASSDSSEKLFF. The V call is TRBV6-4, the J call TRBJ1-4; D is unclear. Germline CDR1 reads MRHNA; CDR2 reads SNTAGT. The CDR3 has 12 residues. V lost 0 bases to trimming and J lost 8 bases, with 4 bases between them.

V is TRBV6-5 and J is TRBJ2-2; 8 bases line up with TRBD1. Germline values: CDR1 MNHEY, CDR2 SVGAGI. The CDR3 loop spans 15 amino acids. Trimming cost V 7 bases and J 5 bases; bases outside gene matches: 9. CDR3 residues: CASTVQGAGTGELFF. CDR3 nucleotide sequence: TGTGCCAGCACTGTGCAGGGGGCTGGAACCGGGGAGCTGTTTTTT.

The V and J genes are TRBV21-1 and TRBJ1-5. TRBV21-1 is recorded as a pseudogene. The CDR3 totals 12 residues. In DNA form, the CDR3 reads TGTGCCCGCATAAATAGCAATCAGCCCCAGCATTTT. It yields the protein CARINSNQPQHF.

This clone has a single count. The chain is built from TRBV19 and TRBJ2-7, with D uncertain. Germline V gene sequence: CDR1 LNHDA, CDR2 SQIVND (reference sequence). V lost 5 bases and J lost 3, with 11 bases in between. This CDR3 comprises 13 residues. The CDR3 coding sequence is TGTGCCAGTAGTCGCCTGTATAGCTACGAGCAGTACTTC. Its protein is CASSRLYSYEQYF.

V usage is TRBV5-1 and J usage is TRBJ1-4, with TRBD1 matching 7 bases. CDR1 and CDR2 (germline): SGHRS, YFSETQ. This CDR3 spans 14 amino acids. The V segment lost 4 bases and the J segment 7 bases; nucleotides outside the gene matches: 7. The CDR3 protein is CASSQGTDFEKLFF. The CDR3, as DNA: TGCGCCAGCAGCCAAGGGACAGATTTTGAAAAACTGTTTTTT. Together with reference TRBV5-1 and TRBJ1-4, the CDR3 gives the full variable domain: KAGVTQTPRYLIKTRGQQVTLSCSPISGHRSVSWYQQTPGQGLQFLFEYFSETQRNKGNFPGRFSGRQFSNSRSEMNVSTLELGDSALYLCASSQGTDFEKLFFGSGTQLSVL.

The V and J genes are TRBV7-2 and TRBJ2-5; 9 bases fit TRBD2. With 2 bases clipped from V and 8 bases from J, the junction kept 12 bases outside the gene matches. Per germline, CDR1 SGHTA and CDR2 FQGNSA. The CDR3 runs to 16 residues. CDR3 sequence (DNA): TGTGCCAGCAGCTTAATTATGGCTAGCGGGATGGGAACCCAGTACTTC. Translated: CASSLIMASGMGTQYF.

This clone was observed once. Here the CDR3 reads CAWSYGGSGEQYF. The CDR3 nucleotides are TGTGCCTGGAGTTATGGGGGTAGCGGCGAGCAGTACTTC. V is TRBV30 and J is TRBJ2-7; D perhaps matches TRBD2 (6 bases). The germline V and J ends were trimmed by 2 bases and 6 bases, with 14 bases remaining between them. The CDR3 has 13 residues. Germline V gene sequence: CDR1 GTSNPN, CDR2 SVGIG (reference sequence).

The rearrangement uses TRBV9 and TRBJ2-2; 10 nucleotides agree with TRBD1. J was trimmed by 1 base and V by 4 bases; bases with no gene match: 1. CDR1 SGDLS and CDR2 YYNGEE come from the germline V gene. This CDR3 is built from 15 residues. In DNA, the CDR3 is TGTGCCAGCAGCAGGGACAGGGGGAACACCGGGGAGCTGTTTTTT. Its protein product is CASSRDRGNTGELFF. The variable domain in full, completed from reference TRBV9 and TRBJ2-2, reads DSGVTQTPKHLITATGQRVTLRCSPRSGDLSVYWYQQSLDQGLQFLIQYYNGEERAKGNILERFSAQQFPDLHSELNLSSLELGDSALYFCASSRDRGNTGELFFGEGSRLTVL.